This record concerns one T cell receptor (beta chain) sequence. Profiled with immunoSEQ multiplex PCR; TCRdb holds only in-frame clones, not every one. The table lists 50,000 to 60,000 clones, approximately 86% of them singletons. The sample is drawn from a study of blood T cell repertoires in COVID-19. Study overall: The study drew acute and convalescent COVID-19 samples from the United States, Italy and Spain. T cells, B-cell-depleted T cells, or PBMCs provided the cDNA or gDNA that served as material.

V lost 1 base, J lost 7 bases, and 7 bases stayed unmatched. Germline lookup yields CDR1 SGHVS and CDR2 FNYEAQ. The CDR3 is 16 residues long. The source is a man aged 35 to 55 with acute or convalescent COVID-19. Sequenced material: peripheral blood. V gene TRBV7-6 combines with J gene TRBJ2-2, with TRBD2 matching 9 bases. CDR3 sequence (DNA): TGTGCCAGCAGCTTAGGACCGGGACTAGCTCTCGGGGAGCTGTTTTTT. It encodes CASSLGPGLALGELFF.